This T cell receptor (beta chain) was sequenced for a study of molecular identifiers for immune sequencing clone quantification. Many counts were recorded for this clonotype. Naive CD8 T cells underwent sorting with the CD8+CD4-CCR7+CD45RA+ definition. CDR1 and CDR2 from the germline V gene are MNHEY and SMNVEV (reference sequence). The ends were cut back, 4 bases at V and 3 bases at J, with 9 bases in the middle. The CDR3 totals 14 residues. Preparation methods for the bulk TCR libraries were those previously described, with listed TCR primers. In TCRdb, the PCR reads were re-called with MiXCR into one record per CDR3 protein. The table includes fewer than 350,000 distinct CDR3 sequences, over 20% detected once.

The rearrangement uses TRBV27 and TRBJ2-2; D is uncertain. The sequence came from a human donor in good health. Some libraries in this study had Jurkat cell RNA spiked in. What was sequenced was naive CD8+ T cells from blood, with Jurkat cell RNA spiked in. The subset: FACS-sorted CD8+CD4-CCR7+CD45RA+ naive T cells. CDR3 bases: TGTGCCAGCAGTTCAGCCAGCCACACCGGGGAGCTGTTTTTT. Translated: CASSSASHTGELFF.